Given below is one T cell receptor (beta chain) in context. Its specificity is not known. The data belong to a study of cytomegalovirus exposure and HLA in healthy donors. Study as a whole: The early release's HLA-typed donors yielded approximately 85 million unique TCRs.

The CDR3 spans 14 residues. V was shortened by 1 base and J by 7 bases, with 11 bases between the two germline ends. Per germline, CDR1 MNHNS and CDR2 SASEGT. Nominally healthy donors were sampled, though unrecorded immune exposures were likely. The PCR was carried out with 60 Vbeta primers and 13 Jbeta primers. Here immunoSEQ multiplex PCR was the method, and the copy in TCRdb shows in-frame clones only, minus some. The data show 84,000 or so clones, 65% to 85% seen once. General study findings and limits: Later analysis identified a missense DCLRE1C variant that was linked to TCR beta V- and J-gene trimming. Altogether, 150 to 200 TCR beta chains were recorded as cytomegalovirus-associated.

Material for sequencing was PBMCs. This clonotype was sampled from a middle-aged man in good health and CMV-seronegative. This rearrangement joins TRBV6-1 to TRBJ2-1; unclear D gene. CDR3 DNA sequence: TGTGCCAGCAGTGAAGTTTCTTACCGGAATGAGCAGTTCTTC. This translates into CASSEVSYRNEQFF.